The 19 T cell receptor beta chains given below trace back to one sample, sequenced in a study of human T cells and chemical hapten exposure. Each CDR3 protein is one row after TCRdb ran MiXCR on the RACE reads. The sample holds roughly 100,000 distinct CDR3 sequences, less than 40% seen once. The sample's time point: patch test 3, about 24 weeks after DPC sensitization. Treatment of the sample: therapeutic diphenylcyclopropenone sensitization with weekly scalp DPC. The specimen comprised whole blood, sampled in connection with sensitization to the hapten diphenylcyclopropenone (DPC). Receptors were obtained from a man aged 40-55 years with alopecia areata. Some clones in this sample may be carry-over from other donors' samples.

This chain uses TRBV11-3 with TRBJ2-5; 11 bases fit TRBD2. CDR1 is SGHNT, CDR2 YENEEA, per germline. V dropped 5 bases and J dropped 3; count of bases not matched to a gene: 8. The CDR3 is 16 amino acids. The CDR3 DNA sequence: TGTGCCAGCAGCCCAACCGGGACTAGCGGAGAAGAGACCCAGTACTTC. Its translation is CASSPTGTSGEETQYF.

V usage is TRBV29-1 and J usage is TRBJ2-1; D tentatively fits TRBD1 or TRBD2 (5 bases each). The CDR3 spans 12 residues. The germline gives CDR1 SQVTM, CDR2 ANQGSEA. Trimming cost V 3 bases and J 7 bases, with 10 bases left between them. CDR3 amino acids: CSVEPGPNEQFF. In DNA form, the CDR3 reads TGCAGCGTTGAGCCGGGACCGAATGAGCAGTTCTTC.

V usage is TRBV27 and J usage is TRBJ2-3; no firm D call. CDR1 and CDR2 from the germline V gene are MNHEY and SMNVEV (reference sequence). This CDR3 comprises 14 residues. The germline V and J ends were trimmed by 5 bases and 6 bases, with 15 bases remaining between them. The CDR3 loop reads CASSLPARPDTQYF. DNA of the CDR3: TGTGCCAGCAGTCTGCCCGCACGCCCGGATACGCAGTATTTT.

This clonotype occurred a few times. The chain recombines TRBV30 with TRBJ2-1; the match to TRBD2 covers 14 bases. Germline trimming cut 8 bases from V and 2 bases from J; bases unmatched to any gene: 8. CDR1 GTSNPN and CDR2 SVGIG come from the germline V gene (reference sequence). The length of the CDR3 is 16 residues. The CDR3 DNA sequence: TGTGCCGTAGGGACTAGCGGGAGTGGCACCTACAATGAGCAGTTCTTC. Residues: CAVGTSGSGTYNEQFF. Full variable domain (remainder filled in from reference TRBV30 and TRBJ2-1): SQTIHQWPATLVQPVGSPLSLECTVEGTSNPNLYWYRQAAGRGLQLLFYSVGIGQISSEVPQNLSASRPQDRQFILSSKKLLLSDSGFYLCAVGTSGSGTYNEQFFGPGTRLTVL.

This clonotype appeared a few times. The CDR3 DNA reads as TGTGCCAGCAGCCAAGAAACTAGCGGGAGTTCCGATACGCAGTATTTT. Encoded protein: CASSQETSGSSDTQYF. J is TRBJ2-3 and V is TRBV3-1, with TRBD2 matching over 11 bases. V shed 0 bases, J shed 6 bases, and the junction held 5 bases outside the gene matches. CDR1 and CDR2 (germline): LGHDT, YNNKEL (reference sequence). The length of the CDR3 is 16 residues.

This clonotype was detected ten times or more. V gene TRBV3-1 combines with J gene TRBJ1-2; the D is unclear. V lost 2 bases and J 4 bases, leaving 11 bases between the germline ends. Germline V gene data show CDR1 as LGHDT and CDR2 as YNNKEL (reference sequence). This CDR3 has 14 amino acids. Written as DNA, the CDR3 is TGTGCCAGCAGCCAATTCAAGGGTGCCTATGGCTACACCTTC. Its protein product is CASSQFKGAYGYTF.

This clonotype was counted only a few times. The chain employs TRBV6-5 and TRBJ2-6, with 7 positions matching TRBD1. Germline values: CDR1 MNHEY, CDR2 SVGAGI. Trimming at V came to 4 bases and at J to 0 bases, leaving 18 bases not matched to a gene. The CDR3 runs 21 residues. CDR3 amino acids: CASSSQETGTEPFSGANVLTF. CDR3 nucleotides: TGTGCCAGCAGTTCACAAGAAACCGGGACAGAGCCTTTCTCTGGGGCCAACGTCCTGACTTTC.

This chain uses TRBV3-1 with TRBJ2-7; the D is unclear. The CDR3 consists of 11 residues. Per germline, CDR1 LGHDT and CDR2 YNNKEL (reference sequence). V lost 7 bases, J lost 5 bases, and 9 bases lay in between. The chain's CDR3 is CASTRLHEQYF. The CDR3 coding sequence is TGTGCCAGCACCCGATTGCACGAGCAGTACTTC.

J is TRBJ2-3 and V is TRBV7-2; D is perhaps TRBD1 or TRBD2 (6 bases each). The V and J ends lost 0 bases and 6 bases respectively, with 16 bases between them. This CDR3 is 16 amino acids long. Germline V gene sequence: CDR1 SGHTA, CDR2 FQGNSA. The CDR3 protein is CASSLAGGRAKDTQYF. DNA of the CDR3: TGTGCCAGCAGCTTAGCAGGGGGGCGGGCAAAGGATACGCAGTATTTT.

The rearrangement joins TRBV12-3 or TRBV12-4 to TRBJ1-2, with 7 bases aligning to TRBD1. Trimming removed 5 bases from V and 7 bases from J; junction bases left unmatched: 7. This CDR3 has 13 residues. The CDR3 spells CASSEDRVGGYTF. The CDR3 region has the DNA TGTGCCAGCAGTGAAGACAGGGTCGGTGGCTACACCTTC.

The chain couples TRBV4-2 to TRBJ2-5; 9 bases map to TRBD2. The CDR3 extends over 15 amino acids. J gave up 5 bases and V 2 bases, and 6 bases lay outside the gene matches. The germline CDR1 and CDR2 sequences are LGHNA and YNFKEQ. The DNA for the CDR3 is TGTGCCAGCAGCCAATCCCTAGCGGGACTGGAGACCCAGTACTTC. Residues: CASSQSLAGLETQYF.

The V gene is TRBV14, the J gene TRBJ2-2; D is undetermined. The CDR3 runs to 10 residues. Germline CDR1 and CDR2: SGHDN and FVKESK. Trimming left V 11 bases short and J 6 bases short, with 7 bases between. The CDR3 DNA is TGTGCCTATCTTCCCGGGGAGCTGTTTTTT. Translating gives CAYLPGELFF.

The chain links TRBV24-1 to TRBJ2-2; D is perhaps TRBD2 (6 bases). There are 17 residues in the CDR3. Germline CDR1 KGHDR, CDR2 SFDVKD. V was cut by 9 bases and J by 1 base, with 20 bases left in between. For the CDR3, the DNA is TGTGCCACCGGAGATTTTAGACTAGGAAGGAACACCGGGGAGCTGTTTTTT. Its translation: CATGDFRLGRNTGELFF.

V gene TRBV29-1 combines with J gene TRBJ2-6; D gene unclear. The CDR3 length is 15 residues. The V gene's germline CDR1 is SQVTM and CDR2 ANQGSEA. With 4 bases removed from V and 0 bases from J, the gap between germline ends came to 10 bases. The CDR3 region is CSVADAGSGANVLTF. CDR3 nucleotide sequence: TGCAGCGTTGCCGACGCCGGCTCTGGGGCCAACGTCCTGACTTTC. The whole variable domain, remainder taken from reference TRBV29-1 and TRBJ2-6, is SAVISQKPSRDICQRGTSLTIQCQVDSQVTMMFWYRQQPGQSLTLIATANQGSEATYESGFVIDKFPISRPNLTFSTLTVSNMSPEDSSIYLCSVADAGSGANVLTFGAGSRLTVL.

There are a few counts of this clonotype. The chain couples TRBV2 to TRBJ1-1; tentatively, D is TRBD1 (5 bases). The CDR3 extends over 13 amino acids. The germline V gene has CDR1 SNHLY and CDR2 FYNNEI. V lost 4 bases to trimming and J lost 3 bases, with 9 bases between them. CDR3 sequence reads: CASSGRDDTEAFF. DNA of the CDR3: TGTGCCAGCAGTGGAAGGGACGACACTGAAGCTTTCTTT.

This chain joins TRBV28 and TRBJ2-1, with no clear D. Germline CDR1 MDHEN, CDR2 SYDVKM. CDR3 length: 16 amino acids. With 5 bases removed from V and 1 base from J, the gap between germline ends came to 15 bases. The CDR3 reads CASSLWVAQSYNEQFF. Written as DNA, the CDR3 is TGTGCCAGCAGTCTCTGGGTGGCCCAATCCTACAATGAGCAGTTCTTC.

This clonotype was found a few times. The chain combines TRBV18 with TRBJ2-3; D is undetermined. CDR1 is KGHSH and CDR2 is LQKENI in the germline V gene. The V end lost 2 bases, the J end lost 7 bases, and 19 bases lay between the germline ends. The CDR3 loop spans 16 amino acids. This CDR3 reads CASSPVRNPAGHTQYF. The CDR3 DNA reads TGTGCCAGCTCACCAGTACGAAACCCCGCCGGACATACGCAGTATTTT.

The CDR3 DNA sequence: TGTGCCAGCAGTTTATTACGGACAGGGGGCGCCGAGCAGTACTTC. Its protein is CASSLLRTGGAEQYF. The chain combines TRBV28 with TRBJ2-7; TRBD1 matches at 11 bases. Per the germline V gene, CDR1 is MDHEN and CDR2 is SYDVKM. The CDR3 totals 15 residues. The V and J ends lost 1 base and 6 bases, in that order; junction bases with no gene match: 5. The whole variable domain, remainder taken from reference TRBV28 and TRBJ2-7, is DVKVTQSSRYLVKRTGEKVFLECVQDMDHENMFWYRQDPGLGLRLIYFSYDVKMKEKGDIPEGYSVSREKKERFSLILESASTNQTSMYLCASSLLRTGGAEQYFGPGTRLTVT.

This clonotype was observed a handful of times. The chain combines TRBV20-1 with TRBJ2-5; 10 positions agree with TRBD2. J lost 3 bases, V lost 5 bases, and 6 bases had no gene match. The CDR3 has 14 amino acids. In germline, CDR1 is DFQATT, CDR2 SNEGSKA (reference sequence). The CDR3 DNA reads TGCAGTGCTCATGAGAGCGGGAGGGAAGAGACCCAGTACTTC. Translating gives CSAHESGREETQYF.